Described below is a single T cell receptor (beta chain) sequence and its context. Only in-frame clones appear in the TCRdb table, and some are missing; sequencing was by immunoSEQ multiplex PCR. The sample has 90,000 or so clones; 70% to 90% are singletons. The CDR3 loop spans 16 amino acids. Germline lookup yields CDR1 SGHNT and CDR2 YENEEA. J was trimmed by 1 base and V by 8 bases; bases with no gene match: 8. The source of the sample is a study of identifying expanded T cells in peripheral blood. The gene calls are TRBV11-3 and TRBJ2-2; TRBD2 aligns across 9 bases. Sequenced sample: blood. The clonotype originates from a person between 18 and 69 years old in good health. In DNA form, the CDR3 reads TGTGCCAGCTCCGGCGGGGGGGCCTTGAACACCGGGGAGCTGTTTTTT. It translates to CASSGGGALNTGELFF.